The 29 T cell receptor beta chains given below trace back to one sample, sequenced in a study of response to subunit inactivated influenza vaccine. TCRdb called the RT-PCR reads again in MiXCR, with one record for every CDR3 protein. The sample includes about 520,000 distinct CDR3 sequences, roughly 11% of them seen just once. Sequenced here: PBMCs from blood, sampled roughly 48 days after vaccination. These receptors were collected from a man aged 45-65 years who received an inactivated influenza vaccine.

This clonotype was counted ten times or more. This CDR3 reads CASSQEGRTGELFF. The DNA for the CDR3 is TGCGCCAGCAGCCAAGAGGGACGTACCGGGGAGCTGTTTTTT. V is TRBV4-1 and J is TRBJ2-2; the D gene could be TRBD1 or TRBD2 (5 bases each). V was clipped by 0 bases and J by 5 bases, with 7 bases between them. The CDR3 has 14 amino acids. Per the germline V gene, CDR1 is MGHRA and CDR2 is YSYEKL.

This clonotype has more than one count but fewer than ten. A much larger clone differs from this one at a single base, so this may be a read error. The CDR3 region is CASSSTSGTPDTQYF. The CDR3 DNA is TGTGCCAGCAGTTCGACTAGCGGGACCCCAGATACGCAGTATTTT. The chain has TRBV6-5 and TRBJ2-3, with 11 positions matching TRBD2. The ends lost 4 bases at V and 4 bases at J; junction bases unmatched: 4. Looked up from germline, CDR1 is MNHEY and CDR2 is SVGAGI. This CDR3 has 15 residues.

This clonotype was found many times. The J gene is TRBJ2-7, the V gene TRBV28, with a tentative D call TRBD1 (5 bases). CDR1 and CDR2 (germline): MDHEN, SYDVKM. Deletions cut 2 bases from V and 0 bases from J, with 5 bases between. This CDR3 has 13 residues. In DNA, the CDR3 is TGTGCCAGCAGTTTAGGGGCCTCCTACGAGCAGTACTTC. Translating it yields CASSLGASYEQYF.

This clonotype was detected only a few times. The chain combines TRBV20-1 with TRBJ2-1, with 8 positions matching TRBD1. Looked up from germline, CDR1 is DFQATT and CDR2 is SNEGSKA (reference sequence). The CDR3 has 14 residues. J gave up 6 bases and V 3 bases, and 7 bases lay outside the gene matches. CDR3 coding DNA: TGCAGTGCTAGTGGGCGACAGGGGCTCAATGAGCAGTTCTTC. Its translation is CSASGRQGLNEQFF.

A few counts support this clonotype. The chain joins TRBV20-1 to TRBJ2-2; D is perhaps TRBD1 or TRBD2 (5 bases each). The CDR3 sequence is 11 residues long. Trimming removed 7 bases from V and 5 bases from J, with 8 bases in between. Germline assignment: CDR1 DFQATT and CDR2 SNEGSKA (reference sequence). CDR3 sequence: CSVGETGELFF. CDR3 in DNA: TGCAGTGTAGGGGAGACCGGGGAGCTGTTTTTT.

This clonotype has more than one count but fewer than ten. The chain has TRBV12-3 or TRBV12-4 and TRBJ1-5; D is possibly TRBD1 (5 bases). Deletions cut 6 bases from V and 6 bases from J, with 9 bases between. The CDR3 totals 12 residues. The CDR3 nucleotides read TGTGCCAGCAGGACAAGGGGTCAGCCCCAGCATTTT. This codes for CASRTRGQPQHF.

CDR3 bases: TGCAGTGCCCGGACAGGGGGCTTCGGCACTGAAGCTTTCTTT. This gives the protein CSARTGGFGTEAFF. This chain joins TRBV20-1 and TRBJ1-1; 11 nucleotides match TRBD1. V shed 6 bases and J 4 bases; nucleotides not matched to a gene: 7. The CDR3 runs to 14 residues. CDR1 is DFQATT and CDR2 is SNEGSKA in the germline V gene (reference sequence).

The chain recombines TRBV6-5 with TRBJ2-3; D ambiguous. The CDR3 has 12 residues. The germline CDR1 and CDR2 sequences are MNHEY and SVGAGI. V gave up 8 bases and J gave up 2 bases, with 8 bases separating them. The CDR3 protein is CASGMSTDTQYF. In nucleotides, the CDR3 is TGTGCCAGCGGGATGTCCACAGATACGCAGTATTTT.

The chain couples TRBV3-1 to TRBJ2-7; TRBD1 matches at 12 bases. The CDR3 length is 16 residues. Germline trimming cut 2 bases from V and 3 bases from J; bases unmatched to any gene: 5. In germline, CDR1 is LGHDT, CDR2 YNNKEL (reference sequence). CDR3 in amino acids: CASSQPGTGGVYEQYF. The DNA of the CDR3 is TGTGCCAGCAGCCAACCCGGGACAGGGGGCGTCTACGAGCAGTACTTC.

This clonotype appeared a few times. The V call is TRBV15, the J call TRBJ2-1; 8 bases map to TRBD1. Germline V lookup: CDR1 LNHNV, CDR2 YYDKDF (reference sequence). The CDR3 totals 16 residues. Germline trimming cut 1 base from V and 8 bases from J; bases unmatched to any gene: 10. In DNA form, the CDR3 reads TGTGCCACCAGCAGAGGGGTTTACAGGGGGAGCGATGAGCAGTTCTTC. Protein product: CATSRGVYRGSDEQFF.

J is TRBJ2-1 and V is TRBV5-1, with 10 positions matching TRBD2. CDR3 length: 15 residues. Germline lookup yields CDR1 SGHRS and CDR2 YFSETQ. J lost 7 bases, V lost 1 base, and 5 bases had no gene match. The CDR3 sequence: CASSLWSSGGNEQFF. The CDR3 nucleotides read TGCGCCAGCAGCTTGTGGTCTAGCGGGGGAAATGAGCAGTTCTTC.

V usage is TRBV29-1 and J usage is TRBJ2-7, with D possibly being TRBD1 (6 bases). The germline CDR1 and CDR2 sequences are SQVTM and ANQGSEA. Trimming removed 8 bases from V and 5 bases from J, with 19 bases in between. The CDR3 has 13 amino acids. The CDR3 loop is CSPRCTGPDEQYF. CDR3 sequence (DNA): TGCAGCCCACGATGCACAGGGCCAGACGAGCAGTACTTC.

Only a few counts were recorded for this clonotype. The CDR3 loop is CGLSDNSPLHF. For the CDR3, the DNA is TGCGGTCTGAGCGATAATTCACCCCTCCACTTT. The rearrangement joins TRBV20-1 to TRBJ1-6; D uncertain. Germline CDR1 is DFQATT and CDR2 is SNEGSKA (reference sequence). The CDR3 spans 11 residues.

This clonotype has a count of ten or more. The V call is TRBV20-1, the J call TRBJ2-7, with D possibly matching TRBD1 (6 bases). Looked up from germline, CDR1 is DFQATT and CDR2 is SNEGSKA (reference sequence). Trimming removed 6 bases at V and 1 base at J, with 13 bases between. The CDR3 runs 13 residues. CDR3 region: CSAKGDGSYEQYF. CDR3 bases: TGCAGTGCAAAGGGGGACGGTTCCTACGAGCAGTACTTC.

A few counts support this clonotype. The chain joins TRBV7-6 to TRBJ2-2; 7 bases are shared with TRBD1. Trimming removed 3 bases from V and 3 bases from J; junction bases left unmatched: 7. Germline V gene sequence: CDR1 SGHVS, CDR2 FNYEAQ. The CDR3 runs to 16 residues. The chain's CDR3 is CASSLGGTADTGELFF. For the CDR3, the DNA is TGTGCCAGCAGCTTGGGTGGGACAGCGGACACCGGGGAGCTGTTTTTT.

This clonotype came up many times. CDR3 sequence reads: CASSSQTTDTQYF. DNA of the CDR3: TGTGCCAGCAGTTCCCAGACCACAGATACGCAGTATTTT. The chain recombines TRBV12-3 or TRBV12-4 with TRBJ2-3; D is ambiguous. V was pared by 4 bases and J by 2 bases, with 7 bases between. The CDR3 runs to 13 residues.

This clonotype was seen many times. This rearrangement joins TRBV25-1 to TRBJ2-7, with D unresolved. The germline gives CDR1 MGHDK, CDR2 SYGVNS. Deletions cut 10 bases from V and 7 bases from J, with 17 bases between. The CDR3 runs to 12 residues. For the CDR3, the DNA is TGTGCCACCAGAGCCCCCCGTGGGGAGCAGTACTTC. This gives the protein CATRAPRGEQYF.

The V call is TRBV6-1, the J call TRBJ2-7; 10 positions agree with TRBD1. The V and J ends lost 5 bases and 5 bases, in that order; junction bases with no gene match: 9. Germline V gene lookup returns CDR1 MNHNS and CDR2 SASEGT. The CDR3 is 15 amino acids. CDR3 nucleotides: TGTGCCAGCAGTAAGACAGGGGGCACGCGGAACGAGCAGTACTTC. Its translation: CASSKTGGTRNEQYF.

This clonotype has only a few counts. The gene calls are TRBV15 and TRBJ2-5; 11 bases line up with TRBD2. The ends lost 4 bases at V and 2 bases at J; junction bases unmatched: 6. The germline CDR1 and CDR2 sequences are LNHNV and YYDKDF (reference sequence). This CDR3 is built from 16 residues. CDR3 in DNA: TGTGCCACCAGCAACCTGGGACTAGCGGCACAAGAGACCCAGTACTTC. Protein: CATSNLGLAAQETQYF. The whole variable domain, remainder taken from reference TRBV15 and TRBJ2-5, is DAMVIQNPRYQVTQFGKPVTLSCSQTLNHNVMYWYQQKSSQAPKLLFHYYDKDFNNEADTPDNFQSRRPNTSFCFLDIRSPGLGDTAMYLCATSNLGLAAQETQYFGPGTRLLVL.

The rearrangement joins TRBV5-5 to TRBJ2-1; D gene uncertain. The CDR3 contains 13 residues. The V end lost 4 bases, the J end lost 5 bases, and 10 bases lay between the germline ends. Germline CDR1 and CDR2: SGHKS and YYEKEE (reference sequence). The CDR3 DNA reads TGTGCCAGCAGCCGATTTGGCAACAATGAGCAGTTCTTC. Protein sequence: CASSRFGNNEQFF.

This clonotype was observed a handful of times. The chain joins TRBV4-3 to TRBJ2-7, with 12 positions matching TRBD2. The CDR3 covers 17 residues. The junction had 5 bases not matched to a gene; V was cut back by 0 bases and J by 2 bases. Looked up from germline, CDR1 is LGHNA and CDR2 is YSLEER. The DNA of the CDR3 is TGCGCCAGCAGCCAAGAGGCGACTAGCGGGGGTCCCTACGAGCAGTACTTC. Amino acid sequence: CASSQEATSGGPYEQYF.

The chain links TRBV19 to TRBJ1-5; D is unresolved. The length of the CDR3 is 15 residues. The germline V gene encodes CDR1 LNHDA and CDR2 SQIVND (reference sequence). V gave up 4 bases and J gave up 2 bases, with 12 bases separating them. The CDR3 protein is CASSTPGQGNQPQHF. The CDR3 DNA follows: TGTGCCAGTAGTACGCCTGGGCAGGGCAATCAGCCCCAGCATTTT.

V is TRBV20-1 and J is TRBJ2-3; TRBD2 matches at 14 bases. V dropped 1 base and J dropped 3; count of bases not matched to a gene: 12. Per the germline V gene, CDR1 is DFQATT and CDR2 is SNEGSKA (reference sequence). The CDR3 consists of 19 residues. The CDR3 loop reads CSARVGGTSGRRRTDTQYF. For the CDR3, the DNA is TGCAGTGCTAGAGTAGGCGGGACTAGCGGGAGAAGGAGGACAGATACGCAGTATTTT.

This clonotype was detected only a few times. The chain carries TRBV20-1 and TRBJ2-3; the D gene is possibly TRBD2 (5 bases). The CDR3 extends over 14 amino acids. Germline lookup yields CDR1 DFQATT and CDR2 SNEGSKA (reference sequence). The V gene lost 8 bases and the J gene lost 0 bases, with 15 bases spanning the gap. This chain's CDR3 is CSPLDQRSTDTQYF. The CDR3 DNA sequence: TGCAGTCCTCTAGATCAGCGGAGCACAGATACGCAGTATTTT.

This clonotype was counted at least ten times. CDR3 DNA: TGCAGTGCTAGAGAAGGGACGGGACTAGGGGCGTCCCAGTACTTC. Residues: CSAREGTGLGASQYF. The J gene is TRBJ2-5, the V gene TRBV20-1, with 8 positions matching TRBD2. V shed 0 bases and J 9 bases; nucleotides not matched to a gene: 12. The CDR3 is made up of 15 amino acids. CDR1 and CDR2 from the germline V gene are DFQATT and SNEGSKA (reference sequence).

Ten or more counts support this clonotype. The CDR3 coding sequence is TGTGCCAGCAGCCCGGGACTAGCGGGCCTTTACGAGCAGTACTTC. Translating it yields CASSPGLAGLYEQYF. This chain links TRBV7-2 with TRBJ2-7; 12 bases are a match to TRBD2. V dropped 5 bases and J dropped 4; count of bases not matched to a gene: 6. This CDR3 is 15 amino acids long. From germline, CDR1 is SGHTA and CDR2 FQGNSA.

Many counts were recorded for this clonotype. The V and J genes are TRBV12-3 or TRBV12-4 and TRBJ1-1; no definite D call. Trimming cost V 6 bases and J 0 bases, with 8 bases left between them. The CDR3 totals 13 residues. CDR3 protein: CASSPIMNTEAFF. The CDR3 nucleotides are TGTGCCAGCAGCCCCATCATGAACACTGAAGCTTTCTTT.

This sequence joins TRBV5-1 and TRBJ2-5; TRBD2 might be the D (5 bases). The CDR3 consists of 14 residues. Trimming took off 6 bases at V and 4 bases at J, with 16 bases between the two ends. CDR1 is SGHRS, CDR2 YFSETQ, per germline. The CDR3 here is CASKTVGGSETQYF. CDR3 DNA: TGCGCCAGCAAAACGGTAGGAGGATCAGAGACCCAGTACTTC.

This clonotype was counted only a few times. The chain links TRBV28 to TRBJ2-7; 12 nucleotides align to TRBD2. This CDR3 is 15 amino acids long. Trimming removed 4 bases from V and 2 bases from J; junction bases left unmatched: 3. Germline CDR1 reads MDHEN; CDR2 reads SYDVKM. CDR3 DNA sequence: TGTGCCAGCAGTTCTGGACTAGCGGGAACCTACGAGCAGTACTTC. This sequence encodes CASSSGLAGTYEQYF. Drawing the rest from reference TRBV28 and TRBJ2-7, the complete variable domain is DVKVTQSSRYLVKRTGEKVFLECVQDMDHENMFWYRQDPGLGLRLIYFSYDVKMKEKGDIPEGYSVSREKKERFSLILESASTNQTSMYLCASSSGLAGTYEQYFGPGTRLTVT.